This TCR beta chain appears in the sequencing data of a study of T cell repertoires in aging, cancer and after chemotherapy. The wider study: Pre- and post-chemotherapy samples were paired from glioblastoma patients treated with temozolomide-based therapy.

A mixed TRB-A/B primer pool amplified rearranged TRB by multiplex touch-down PCR. TCRdb reanalysed the multiplex PCR reads using MiXCR and keeps one entry per CDR3 protein. The table shows 2,000 to 2,500 distinct CDR3 sequences, with about 25% occurring only once. Amplification of TCR beta used genomic DNA extracted from peripheral blood. CDR1 is SGHTA, CDR2 FQGNSA, per germline. Trimming left V 3 bases short and J 0 bases short, with 14 bases between. The CDR3 has 16 residues. General study findings and limits: In each cancer cohort, median generation probability increased across chemotherapy, suggesting thymic output rebounded.

This clonotype turned up a few times. Its antigen is undetermined. The sample taken for sequencing was blood. The chain combines TRBV7-2 with TRBJ1-1; perhaps TRBD1 as D (6 bases). The clonotype originates from a human donor with a solid tumor. DNA of the CDR3: TGTGCCAGCAGCTTTCTCCGACAGGTAATGAACACTGAAGCTTTCTTT. This gives the protein CASSFLRQVMNTEAFF.